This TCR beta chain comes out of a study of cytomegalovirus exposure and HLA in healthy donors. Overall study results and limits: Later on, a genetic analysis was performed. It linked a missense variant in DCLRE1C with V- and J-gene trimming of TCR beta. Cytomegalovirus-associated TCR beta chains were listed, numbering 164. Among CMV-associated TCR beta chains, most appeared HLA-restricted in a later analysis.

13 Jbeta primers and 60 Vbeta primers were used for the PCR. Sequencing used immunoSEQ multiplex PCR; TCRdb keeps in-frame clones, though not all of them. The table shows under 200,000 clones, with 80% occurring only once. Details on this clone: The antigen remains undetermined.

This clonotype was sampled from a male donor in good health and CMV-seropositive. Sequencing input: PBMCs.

CDR3: CASSLRGYGYTF. The CDR3 DNA sequence: TGTGCCAGCAGTCTCAGGGGGTATGGCTACACCTTC. The rearrangement joins TRBV27 to TRBJ1-2; TRBD1 matches at 7 bases. Germline values: CDR1 MNHEY, CDR2 SMNVEV (reference sequence). Trimming cost V 5 bases and J 5 bases; bases outside gene matches: 2. This CDR3 is 12 amino acids long.